The sample holds a few counts of the clone carrying this TCR beta chain. Trimming took 7 bases from V and 0 from J, leaving 9 bases between them. The CDR3 is 14 amino acids. The V gene's germline CDR1 is MGHRA and CDR2 YSYEKL. Generated by immunoSEQ multiplex PCR, the TCRdb table keeps only in-frame clones and is missing some. The data contain about 97,000 clones, about 90% of them singletons. The data originate from a study of T cell changes during pregnancy in multiple sclerosis. The material sequenced was peripheral blood, taken in the second trimester of pregnancy. The origin of this receptor is a female donor with multiple sclerosis, enrolled in a pregnancy study. V and J are TRBV4-1 and TRBJ1-4, with D maybe TRBD1 (5 bases). DNA for the CDR3: TGCGCCAGCACCAGGGTTCCAACTAATGAAAAACTGTTTTTT. Translated: CASTRVPTNEKLFF.